These T cell receptor beta chains were read from a single sample in a study of OX40 agonist ivuxolimab in advanced cancers. Measured with immunoSEQ multiplex PCR; TCRdb has only the in-frame clones, and not every one. The data contain 50,000 to 55,000 clones, approximately 80% of them singletons. Sequences were derived from CD4+ or CD8+ T cells sorted from blood, sampled in a trial of the OX40 agonist ivuxolimab. The receptors stem from an adult with an advanced solid tumor such as melanoma, head and neck, liver or kidney cancer. The conserved cysteine and the conserved F or W are not part of the CDR3 here.

>TRBV6-1
ASSEEGGWTEAF
>TRBV7-9
ASRRDSGNTIY
>TRBV25-1
ASSPQGPYGYT
>TRBV11-2
ASRLGDGYT
>TRBV7-3
ASSSDGNQPQH
>TRBV9
ASSAPQGNSPLH
>TRBV5-1
ASSLGTDGNTIY
>TRBV19
ASSTWTDSTDTQY
>TRBV6-6
ASKRGRSDTGELF
>TRBV28
ASSLGVEAF
>TRBV11-2
ASSHRFQTGSKNTEAF
>TRBV19
ATRTVLGGYT
>TRBV12-2
ASRLASCNYGYT
>TRBV6-5
ASSQGSGANVLT
>TRBV28
ASSLGTIRAITEAF
>TRBV5-4
ASSSTSGASYEQY
>TRBV9
ASSPQSGVSGNTIY
>TRBV28
ASSGRDRPRPDTQY
>TRBV27
ASSLRGASGSQETQY
>TRBV5-6
ASRARLAKETQY
>TRBV7-2
ASSLGTGPSTSGYT
>TRBV7-2
ASSSGTGKGNEQF
>TRBV7-9
ASSLNGAGEDTQY
>TRBV5-5
ASSPKWGPTYEQY
>TRBV15
ATSRDRGNTIY
>TRBV28
ASSSGQAQQPQH
>TRBV7-2
ASSPGPRETQY
>TRBV7-2
ASSFQVGQETQY
>TRBV4-1
ASSQGLAPDEQF
>TRBV28
ASRTQGEKYGYT
>TRBV18
ASSGSSFLNTEAF
>TRBV30
AWAAGGKGETQY
>TRBV4-1
ASSPRDSSYNEQF
>TRBV5-4
ASSLRGIETQY
>TRBV2
ASTGGLTYEQY
>TRBV18
ASSPTDRGGYGYT
>TRBV2
ASSPQNTEAF
>TRBV2
ASRGGLGLAGPGELF
>TRBV27
ASSPTGTYYNEQF
>TRBV14
ASSQELGMTDTQY
>TRBV15
ATSPHPNEKLF
>TRBV4-3
ASQYRGGSTGELF
>TRBV27
ASSLDVDYEQY